This T cell receptor beta chain comes out of a study of glioma-infiltrating T cells after dendritic cell vaccination. In germline, CDR1 is LNHDA, CDR2 SQIVND (reference sequence). The CDR3 length is 14 residues. With V trimmed by 1 base and J by 5 bases, 3 bases remained unmatched. As for time point: after dendritic cell vaccination, including at tumor progression/relapse. All glioblastoma patients lacked an isocitrate dehydrogenase mutation. Data came from immunoSEQ multiplex PCR; TCRdb stores just in-frame clones and leaves some out. The sample lists 98,000 or so clones; around 80% were seen once. The TCR comes from a human donor with glioblastoma. The input for sequencing was blood, taken after dendritic cell vaccination. This sequence joins TRBV19 and TRBJ2-5; 8 bases line up with TRBD1. CDR3 amino acids: CASSIGTGHETQYF. The CDR3 bases are TGTGCCAGTAGTATAGGGACAGGGCACGAGACCCAGTACTTC. Using reference TRBV19 and TRBJ2-5 for the parts outside the CDR3, the full variable domain is DGGITQSPKYLFRKEGQNVTLSCEQNLNHDAMYWYRQDPGQGLRLIYYSQIVNDFQKGDIAEGYSVSREKKESFPLTVTSAQKNPTAFYLCASSIGTGHETQYFGPGTRLLVL.